The clone carrying this T cell receptor (beta chain) has just one count. This record comes from a study of T cell changes during pregnancy in multiple sclerosis. Sequencing used immunoSEQ multiplex PCR; TCRdb keeps in-frame clones, though not all of them. This sample has 25,000 to 35,000 clones, with approximately 90% found just once. The CDR3 spans 18 residues. Germline-derived CDR1 and CDR2 are LNHDA and SQIVND (reference sequence). Trimming removed 3 bases from V and 1 base from J, with 21 bases in between. This TCR was sampled from a female donor with multiple sclerosis, enrolled in a pregnancy study. The chain joins TRBV19 to TRBJ1-1; no reliable D call. Source: CD8+ T cells from peripheral blood mononuclear cells, taken before pregnancy. The CDR3 sequence: CASSMVLVDLAGNTEAFF. For the CDR3, the DNA is TGTGCCAGTAGTATGGTCTTAGTGGACCTGGCGGGGAACACTGAAGCTTTCTTT.